The 25 T cell receptor beta chains given below trace back to one sample, sequenced in a study of T cell responses to AZD1222 COVID-19 vaccine. Libraries were prepared by immunoSEQ multiplex PCR; TCRdb keeps only in-frame clonotypes and omits some of them. The sample carries some 160,000 clones, 80% to 95% recorded once. The sample in question was peripheral blood, obtained on day 0 of AZD1222 vaccination. Every receptor here comes from an adult in good health.

CDR3 nucleotides: TGTGCCAGCAGCCGAGGACTAGCGGATATCTACGAGCAGTACTTC. Its translation: CASSRGLADIYEQYF. V is TRBV7-8 and J is TRBJ2-7; TRBD2 matches at 10 bases. The CDR3 totals 15 residues. Germline CDR1 and CDR2: SGHVS and FQNEAQ. The J segment lost 3 bases and the V segment lost 5 bases, leaving 7 bases of the junction unmatched.

This chain links TRBV19 with TRBJ2-3, with 8 bases identical to TRBD2. CDR1 is LNHDA and CDR2 is SQIVND in the germline V gene (reference sequence). The CDR3 is 13 residues long. The V segment lost 7 bases and the J segment 6 bases; nucleotides outside the gene matches: 6. The CDR3 DNA follows: TGTGCCAGTATGCCGGGGGGGCTGGATACGCAGTATTTT. Translating gives CASMPGGLDTQYF.

The gene calls are TRBV29-1 and TRBJ2-7; D not certain. V dropped 4 bases and J dropped 3 bases, with 13 bases sitting between them. The CDR3 has 13 residues. CDR1 is SQVTM and CDR2 is ANQGSEA in the germline V gene. The CDR3 region has the DNA TGCAGCGTTGTACTCGAAAGGGACTACGAGCAGTACTTC. This encodes CSVVLERDYEQYF.

The J gene is TRBJ1-2, the V gene TRBV6-5; no clear D. Germline loops: CDR1 MNHEY, CDR2 SVGAGI. The V and J ends lost 7 bases and 11 bases respectively, with 17 bases between them. The CDR3 loop spans 12 amino acids. The CDR3 sequence: CASISYGVGYTF. CDR3 DNA sequence: TGTGCCAGCATCTCCTACGGAGTTGGGTACACCTTC.

V and J are TRBV11-3 and TRBJ2-1, with 8 bases aligning to TRBD2. The germline V gene encodes CDR1 SGHNT and CDR2 YENEEA. V was clipped by 1 base and J by 0 bases; unmatched bases: 11. The length of the CDR3 is 19 residues. CDR3 loop: CASSLGASGYRSSYNEQFF. CDR3 bases: TGTGCCAGCAGCTTAGGGGCTAGCGGGTATCGGAGCTCCTACAATGAGCAGTTCTTC.

In DNA form, the CDR3 reads TGTGCCAGCAGTGAATTAGGGGGGGTACTTTCCTACGAGCAGTACTTC. It specifies CASSELGGVLSYEQYF. The gene calls are TRBV2 and TRBJ2-7, with D possibly being TRBD2 (7 bases). The length of the CDR3 is 16 residues. Per the germline V gene, CDR1 is SNHLY and CDR2 is FYNNEI. Between the trimmed V and J ends, which lost 2 bases and 1 base, there was a span of 15 bases.

The CDR3 spells CASNSRGQQGTEAFF. The CDR3 DNA reads as TGTGCCAGTAACTCCCGGGGCCAGCAGGGCACTGAAGCTTTCTTT. The chain is built from TRBV19 and TRBJ1-1, with a possible D match to TRBD1 (5 bases). V was pared by 7 bases and J by 4 bases, with 19 bases between. CDR3 length equals 15 residues. CDR1 and CDR2 (germline): LNHDA, SQIVND (reference sequence). The full variable domain, in which reference TRBV19 and TRBJ1-1 provide the parts outside the CDR3, is DGGITQSPKYLFRKEGQNVTLSCEQNLNHDAMYWYRQDPGQGLRLIYYSQIVNDFQKGDIAEGYSVSREKKESFPLTVTSAQKNPTAFYLCASNSRGQQGTEAFFGQGTRLTVV.

This chain uses TRBV29-1 with TRBJ1-6; 11 nucleotides align to TRBD1. The CDR3 runs to 19 residues. With V trimmed by 0 bases and J by 2 bases, 9 bases remained unmatched. Germline-derived CDR1 and CDR2 are SQVTM and ANQGSEA. CDR3 loop: CSVEEVGQGEVPYNSPLHF. In DNA form, the CDR3 reads TGCAGCGTTGAAGAGGTGGGACAGGGGGAGGTGCCCTATAATTCACCCCTCCACTTT.

The gene calls are TRBV29-1 and TRBJ2-5; 7 nucleotides line up with TRBD1. The CDR3 is 15 amino acids. Germline V gene data show CDR1 as SQVTM and CDR2 as ANQGSEA. V shed 4 bases and J 7 bases; nucleotides not matched to a gene: 15. CDR3 protein: CSVGPGQWRPGTQYF. The CDR3 coding sequence is TGCAGCGTTGGACCGGGACAGTGGCGTCCTGGGACCCAGTACTTC.

The chain employs TRBV12-3 or TRBV12-4 and TRBJ1-1, with D uncertain. This CDR3 spans 13 amino acids. V dropped 7 bases and J dropped 0 bases, with 9 bases sitting between them. The CDR3 sequence: CASNDFMNTEAFF. The CDR3 DNA is TGTGCCAGCAACGACTTCATGAACACTGAAGCTTTCTTT.

The CDR3 DNA reads TGCGCCAGCAGCTCCAGCTCTGGGGCCAACGTCCTGACTTTC. Translated, it gives CASSSSSGANVLTF. The V and J genes are TRBV5-1 and TRBJ2-6, with no clear D. CDR3 length equals 14 residues. Germline values: CDR1 SGHRS, CDR2 YFSETQ. Trimming shortened V by 3 bases and J by 0 bases, and 4 bases separated the two germline ends.

The rearrangement joins TRBV6-5 to TRBJ1-6; 7 bases map to TRBD1. After removal of 4 bases from V and 7 bases from J, the junction contained 10 bases not matched to a gene. The CDR3 totals 16 residues. CDR1 is MNHEY and CDR2 is SVGAGI in the germline V gene. The CDR3 region is CASSLFDRARNSPLHF. Written as DNA, the CDR3 is TGTGCCAGCAGTTTATTCGACAGGGCGAGGAATTCACCCCTCCACTTT.

The chain links TRBV20-1 to TRBJ1-1, with D possibly matching TRBD1 (5 bases). Germline V gene data show CDR1 as DFQATT and CDR2 as SNEGSKA (reference sequence). V was clipped by 3 bases and J by 7 bases, with 9 bases between them. The CDR3 consists of 11 residues. In DNA form, the CDR3 reads TGCAGTGCTAGTCGCAGGGTTGAAGCTTTCTTT. Encoded protein: CSASRRVEAFF.

This clone has just one count. This chain connects TRBV18 to TRBJ1-1; tentative D call: TRBD1 (6 bases). V lost 2 bases to trimming and J lost 1 base, with 14 bases between them. The CDR3 is 16 residues long. Per germline, CDR1 KGHSH and CDR2 LQKENI. The CDR3 coding sequence is TGTGCCAGCTCACCAGTCATCACAGGGCCGAACACTGAAGCTTTCTTT. This gives the protein CASSPVITGPNTEAFF.

The rearrangement uses TRBV5-6 and TRBJ2-5; either TRBD1 or TRBD2 may supply D (5 bases each). The germline V gene has CDR1 SGHDT and CDR2 YYEEEE. Trimming pared 4 bases from V and 5 bases from J, leaving 9 bases between. CDR3 length: 12 residues. The CDR3 protein is CASSEGLETQYF. The CDR3 DNA reads as TGTGCCAGCAGCGAGGGGCTGGAGACCCAGTACTTC.

This sequence joins TRBV19 and TRBJ1-1; 8 bases are a match to TRBD1. The V gene end was trimmed by 1 base and the J gene end by 4 bases; junction bases not matched to a gene: 8. This CDR3 contains 16 residues. CDR1 LNHDA and CDR2 SQIVND come from the germline V gene (reference sequence). This CDR3 is CASSIGNRGSITEAFF. The CDR3 DNA is TGTGCCAGTAGTATAGGGAACAGGGGGTCGATCACTGAAGCTTTCTTT.

CDR3 DNA sequence: TGTGCCAGCAGTTTCGTTCCTTACGAGCAGTACTTC. Translating gives CASSFVPYEQYF. The rearrangement links TRBV12-3 or TRBV12-4 to TRBJ2-7; D is unresolved. This CDR3 comprises 12 residues. The V gene lost 3 bases and the J gene lost 4 bases, with 7 bases spanning the gap.

As DNA, the CDR3 is TGTGCCAGCACCCCAGGGCCGGGGAACACTGAAGCTTTCTTT. Protein product: CASTPGPGNTEAFF. The gene calls are TRBV6-4 and TRBJ1-1; possible D gene TRBD1, 5 bases. Deletions cut 7 bases from V and 1 base from J, with 13 bases between. Germline CDR1 MRHNA, CDR2 SNTAGT. There are 14 residues in the CDR3.

This rearrangement joins TRBV2 to TRBJ2-6; D gene ambiguous. The CDR3 is 16 residues long. Per the germline V gene, CDR1 is SNHLY and CDR2 is FYNNEI. Trimming removed 5 bases from V and 3 bases from J, with 14 bases in between. CDR3: CASSTQTVGGANVLTF. CDR3 in DNA: TGTGCCAGCAGTACCCAGACCGTTGGTGGGGCCAACGTCCTGACTTTC.

The gene calls are TRBV2 and TRBJ2-2; 10 nucleotides line up with TRBD2. The junction had 7 bases not matched to a gene; V was cut back by 6 bases and J by 6 bases. The CDR3 totals 15 residues. Germline CDR1 reads SNHLY; CDR2 reads FYNNEI. The CDR3 nucleotides read TGTGCCAGCAGCACTAGCGGGAAGTGGTCCGGGGAGCTGTTTTTT. This sequence encodes CASSTSGKWSGELFF.

The rearrangement joins TRBV5-6 to TRBJ2-3; 7 bases are a match to TRBD2. CDR3 length equals 15 residues. V shed 5 bases and J 0 bases; nucleotides not matched to a gene: 6. Germline CDR1 is SGHDT and CDR2 is YYEEEE. Here the CDR3 DNA reads TGTGCCAGCAGTCCATTGCGGGGGAGCACAGATACGCAGTATTTT. Its translation: CASSPLRGSTDTQYF.

V gene TRBV5-3 combines with J gene TRBJ2-2; the D gene is possibly TRBD2 (5 bases). TRBV5-3 is classed as an ORF, of uncertain function. The CDR3 has 15 residues. Trimming pared 5 bases from V and 4 bases from J, leaving 15 bases between. In DNA form, the CDR3 reads TGTGCCAGAAGGGACCGGAGAGGGCCCACCGGGGAGCTGTTTTTT. Translated: CARRDRRGPTGELFF.

The chain combines TRBV20-1 with TRBJ2-3; D gene uncertain. Between the trimmed V and J ends, which lost 3 bases and 0 bases, there was a span of 16 bases. The CDR3 has 16 residues. Germline CDR1 DFQATT, CDR2 SNEGSKA (reference sequence). CDR3 loop: CSASGFGITSTDTQYF. The CDR3 nucleotides are TGCAGTGCTAGTGGGTTTGGGATCACTAGCACAGATACGCAGTATTTT.

This chain uses TRBV11-3 with TRBJ2-3; D might be TRBD1 (6 bases). Germline V gives CDR1 SGHNT, CDR2 YENEEA. Trimming pared 6 bases from V and 3 bases from J, leaving 13 bases between. The CDR3 totals 14 residues. The CDR3 protein is CASSNGGWTDTQYF. The CDR3 bases are TGTGCCAGCAGTAATGGGGGCTGGACAGATACGCAGTATTTT.

The chain carries TRBV19 and TRBJ2-7, with D perhaps matching TRBD1 (6 bases). V dropped 3 bases and J dropped 5 bases, with 11 bases sitting between them. Germline V gene sequence: CDR1 LNHDA, CDR2 SQIVND (reference sequence). The CDR3 sequence is 13 residues long. The CDR3 bases are TGTGCCAGTAGTATTACAGGGAACCACGAGCAGTACTTC. It encodes CASSITGNHEQYF.